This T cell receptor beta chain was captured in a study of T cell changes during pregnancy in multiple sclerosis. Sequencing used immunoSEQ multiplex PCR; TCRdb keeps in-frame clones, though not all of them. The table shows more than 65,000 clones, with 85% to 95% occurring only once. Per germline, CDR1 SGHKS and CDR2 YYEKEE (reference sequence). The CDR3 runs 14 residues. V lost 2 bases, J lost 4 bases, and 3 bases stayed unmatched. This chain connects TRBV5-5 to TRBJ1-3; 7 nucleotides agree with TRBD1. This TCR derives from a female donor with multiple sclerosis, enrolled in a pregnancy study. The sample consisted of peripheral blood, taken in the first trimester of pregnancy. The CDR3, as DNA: TGTGCCAGCAGCTTACAGGGGTCGGGAAACACCATATATTTT. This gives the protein CASSLQGSGNTIYF.